These T cell receptor beta chains were read from a single sample in a study of cytomegalovirus exposure and HLA in healthy donors. TCRdb's copy holds only in-frame clones and misses some; the assay was immunoSEQ multiplex PCR. The table includes under 90,000 clones, roughly 70% detected once. Sequencing input: PBMCs. The origin of the receptors is a man in his forties in good health and CMV-seropositive. CDR3s include the opening cysteine and the closing phenylalanine or tryptophan. D genes are given only for firm matches. Expanded clones are given a class, and other clones once, few, many or no size at all.

J,D,size,V,CDR3,DNA
TRBJ2-7,TRBD1,-,TRBV7-9,CSSSLASGQGTSEQYF,TGTTCCAGCAGCTTAGCGTCGGGACAGGGTACATCCGAGCAGTACTTC
TRBJ2-1,TRBD1,few,TRBV4-2,CASSPLGTGETLNEQFF,TGTGCCAGCAGCCCCCTAGGAACAGGGGAAACATTGAATGAGCAGTTCTTC
TRBJ1-1,-,-,TRBV7-6,CASSERAGYTEAFF,TGTGCCAGCAGCGAAAGAGCAGGGTACACTGAAGCTTTCTTT
TRBJ2-3,TRBD1,-,TRBV28,CASSSQDRAPDTQYF,TGTGCCAGCAGTTCACAGGACAGGGCGCCAGATACGCAGTATTTT
TRBJ1-5,-,-,TRBV19,CASSLKSGDSNQPQHF,TGTGCCAGTAGTCTGAAATCGGGGGATAGCAATCAGCCCCAGCATTTT
TRBJ1-1,-,once,TRBV6-5,CASSQGLKAFF,TGTGCCAGCAGTCAGGGGTTAAAAGCTTTCTTT
TRBJ2-5,TRBD2,few,TRBV29-1,CSTPGAGGRRQETQYF,TGCAGCACCCCAGGGGCGGGGGGGAGACGACAAGAGACCCAGTACTTC
TRBJ1-1,TRBD1,few,TRBV25-1,CASRRTGNTEAFF,TGTGCCAGCCGCAGGACAGGGAACACTGAAGCTTTCTTT
TRBJ2-5,-,-,TRBV20-1,CRAGKETQYF,TGCAGGGCGGGGAAGGAGACCCAGTACTTC
TRBJ1-1,TRBD1,-,TRBV10-3,CAISPGQGVNTEAFF,TGTGCCATCAGTCCCGGACAGGGAGTGAACACTGAAGCTTTCTTT
TRBJ2-3,-,-,TRBV7-2,CASSLNPGGTQYF,TGTGCCAGCAGCTTAAACCCCGGGGGAACGCAGTATTTT
TRBJ1-6,-,-,TRBV28,CASTPRTDYNSPLHF,TGTGCCAGCACCCCCCGGACAGATTATAATTCACCCCTCCACTTT
TRBJ2-3,TRBD2,-,TRBV4-2,CASSPRGSGGETDTQYF,TGTGCCAGCAGCCCCAGAGGTAGCGGGGGGGAAACAGATACGCAGTATTTT
TRBJ1-2,TRBD1,few,TRBV4-2,CASSLYRGNGYTF,TGTGCCAGCAGCCTCTACAGGGGAAATGGCTACACCTTC
TRBJ2-7,-,-,TRBV6-5,CASSYSGMGGYEQYF,TGTGCCAGCAGTTACAGTGGCATGGGGGGCTACGAGCAGTACTTC
TRBJ2-1,TRBD2,-,TRBV5-4,CASSLPIAGRNEQFF,TGTGCCAGCAGCTTACCGATAGCGGGACGTAACGAGCAGTTCTTC
TRBJ2-7,-,-,TRBV5-1,CASSLGANYEQYF,TGCGCCAGCAGCTTAGGGGCGAACTACGAGCAGTACTTC
TRBJ1-1,-,-,TRBV5-4,CASSLTAMNTEAFF,TGTGCCAGCAGCTTGACAGCCATGAACACTGAAGCTTTCTTT
TRBJ2-1,TRBD2,-,TRBV4-3,CASSPRSSGGNNEQFF,TGCGCCAGCAGCCCCAGATCCAGCGGGGGGAACAATGAGCAGTTCTTC
TRBJ1-2,TRBD1,few,TRBV28,CASRSGTGGAHYGYTF,TGTGCCAGCAGATCCGGGACAGGGGGCGCCCACTATGGCTACACCTTC
TRBJ2-7,-,-,TRBV15,CATSRGRWGDYEQYF,TGTGCCACCAGCAGAGGTCGGTGGGGAGACTACGAGCAGTACTTC
TRBJ2-2,TRBD1,-,TRBV7-9,CASSLQGANTGELFF,TGTGCCAGCAGCCTACAGGGGGCGAACACCGGGGAGCTGTTTTTT
TRBJ2-2,TRBD2,-,TRBV7-6,CASRPGTTNTGELFF,TGTGCCAGCAGACCCGGGACTACTAACACCGGGGAGCTGTTTTTT
TRBJ2-7,-,few,TRBV7-9,CASSSTGHSYEQYF,TGTGCCAGCAGCTCGACAGGCCATTCCTACGAGCAGTACTTC
TRBJ1-5,-,-,TRBV19,CASSILRRDQPQHF,TGTGCCAGTAGTATACTCCGGCGGGATCAGCCCCAGCATTTT
TRBJ2-7,TRBD1,-,TRBV11-2,CASSPGTGYYEQYF,TGTGCCAGCAGCCCCGGGACAGGGTACTACGAGCAGTACTTC
TRBJ1-6,TRBD1,-,TRBV5-4,CASTRDRGNSPLHF,TGTGCCAGCACCCGGGACAGGGGGAATTCACCCCTCCACTTT
TRBJ1-1,-,-,TRBV30,CAWSVPPAENTEAFF,TGTGCCTGGAGTGTACCGCCTGCGGAGAACACTGAAGCTTTCTTT
TRBJ2-3,-,-,TRBV9,CASSPQRGTYYTDTQYF,TGTGCCAGCAGTCCCCAAAGGGGGACCTATTACACAGATACGCAGTATTTT
TRBJ2-3,TRBD2,-,TRBV11-2,CASSSGLAGSTKRQYF,TGTGCCAGCAGCTCGGGACTAGCGGGGTCGACAAAGAGGCAGTATTTT
TRBJ2-5,-,-,TRBV7-2,CASSSQGRETQYF,TGTGCCAGCAGTTCACAGGGTAGGGAGACCCAGTACTTC
TRBJ1-5,-,-,TRBV5-1,CASSLGVGSNQPQHF,TGCGCCAGCAGCTTGGGGGTCGGGTCCAATCAGCCCCAGCATTTT
TRBJ1-4,-,-,TRBV5-6,CASSLPETNEKLFF,TGTGCCAGCAGCTTGCCCGAGACTAATGAAAAACTGTTTTTT
TRBJ1-6,-,-,TRBV6-6,CASSYEGGNSPLHF,TGTGCCAGCAGTTACGAGGGGGGGAATTCACCCCTCCACTTT
TRBJ1-3,TRBD1,once,TRBV15,CATSRDVRGNTIYF,TGTGCCACCAGCAGAGATGTCAGGGGGAACACCATATATTTT
TRBJ2-7,TRBD2,few,TRBV2,CASSVEGSGRDEQYF,TGTGCCAGCAGCGTAGAGGGTAGCGGGCGGGACGAGCAGTACTTC
TRBJ2-7,TRBD2,-,TRBV4-3,CASSQDSAGDSYEQYF,TGCGCCAGCAGCCAAGATTCTGCGGGGGACTCCTACGAGCAGTACTTC
TRBJ2-1,TRBD2,few,TRBV6-5,CASSPTSGGGNEQFF,TGTGCCAGCAGCCCGACTAGCGGGGGGGGAAATGAGCAGTTCTTC
TRBJ1-6,-,few,TRBV30,CAWRPSSYNSPLHF,TGTGCCTGGAGACCCAGCTCCTATAATTCACCCCTCCACTTT
TRBJ1-2,-,-,TRBV13,CASSPGGGNYGYTF,TGTGCCAGCAGCCCCGGGGGGGGGAACTATGGCTACACCTTC
TRBJ2-2,-,-,TRBV2,CASGGRVNTGELFF,TGTGCCAGCGGCGGCAGGGTGAACACCGGGGAGCTGTTTTTT
TRBJ2-7,TRBD2,-,TRBV7-9,CASSLASGGALISYEQYF,TGTGCCAGCAGCTTAGCGAGCGGGGGGGCCTTAATCTCCTACGAGCAGTACTTC
TRBJ2-1,TRBD1,-,TRBV5-1,CASSPGTGTYNEQFF,TGCGCCAGCAGCCCCGGGACAGGGACCTACAATGAGCAGTTCTTC